The clone carrying this TCR beta chain showed up just a few times. Germline assignment: CDR1 GTSNPN and CDR2 SVGIG (reference sequence). The trim removed 5 bases at V and 7 bases at J, leaving 11 bases unmatched. The CDR3 extends over 14 amino acids. This record comes from a study of blood T cell repertoires in COVID-19. The method was immunoSEQ multiplex PCR; TCRdb's version includes in-frame clones alone and lacks a portion of them. The table has around 84,000 clones, about three quarters seen once. The clonotype comes from a man aged 45 to 65 with active or convalescent COVID-19. The genes are TRBV30 and TRBJ2-5; 9 nucleotides line up with TRBD1. The source material was peripheral blood. CDR3 DNA sequence: TGTGCCTGGGGACAGGGGCTCCTCCGTGGGACCCAGTACTTC. It specifies CAWGQGLLRGTQYF.